This TCR beta chain stems from a study of control samples from healthy donors and cancer patients. The germline V gene encodes CDR1 MDHEN and CDR2 SYDVKM. Trimming stripped 4 bases from V and 1 base from J, with 23 bases between. The CDR3 sequence is 18 residues long. Assay used: immunoSEQ multiplex PCR; TCRdb lists only in-frame clones, some missing. Seen here are about 120,000 clones, over 75% observed once, and the top ten hold 1.1%. The chain recombines TRBV28 with TRBJ2-7; D possibly uses TRBD1 or TRBD2 (6 bases each). Material for sequencing was PBMCs. The TCR sequence derives from a woman aged 45-65 years with colorectal cancer. CDR3 protein: CASSSPFPPGAWSYEQYF. Written as DNA, the CDR3 is TGTGCCAGCAGTTCCCCCTTCCCCCCGGGGGCTTGGTCCTACGAGCAGTACTTC.